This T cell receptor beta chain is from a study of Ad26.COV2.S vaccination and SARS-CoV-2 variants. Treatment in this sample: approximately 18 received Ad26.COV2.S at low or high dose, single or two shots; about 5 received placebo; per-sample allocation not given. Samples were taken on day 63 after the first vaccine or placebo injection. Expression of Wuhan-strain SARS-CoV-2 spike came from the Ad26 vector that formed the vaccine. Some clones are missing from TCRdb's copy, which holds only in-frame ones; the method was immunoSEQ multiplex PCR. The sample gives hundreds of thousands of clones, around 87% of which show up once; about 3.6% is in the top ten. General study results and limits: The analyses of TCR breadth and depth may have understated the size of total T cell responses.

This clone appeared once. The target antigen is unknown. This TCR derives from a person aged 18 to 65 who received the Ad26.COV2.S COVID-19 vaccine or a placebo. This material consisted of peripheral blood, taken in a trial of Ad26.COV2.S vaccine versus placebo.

CDR3 region: CSVGETGGTEAFF. As DNA, the CDR3 is TGCAGCGTTGGCGAGACAGGGGGAACTGAAGCTTTCTTT. V usage is TRBV29-1 and J usage is TRBJ1-1; 9 bases agree with TRBD1. The germline gives CDR1 SQVTM, CDR2 ANQGSEA. Trimming cost V 4 bases and J 5 bases; bases outside gene matches: 5. The CDR3 runs to 13 residues.